These 3 T cell receptor beta chains share one sample of origin, sequenced in a study of shared clonotypes between healthy human individuals. CD45RO-negative, CCR7-selected cells formed the naive CD8 fraction, which excluded terminally differentiated effector memory CD45RA+ cells. Libraries were prepared by immunoSEQ multiplex PCR; TCRdb keeps only in-frame clonotypes and omits some of them. The sample contains 1.5 million to 2.5 million clones, 85% to 95% of which appear only once. Material: naive CD8+ T cells sorted from blood. The receptors here all came from a man aged 18 to 29 in good health.

The table lists this clone with many counts. This sequence joins TRBV27 and TRBJ1-1; D gene ambiguous. The CDR3 length is 15 residues. Trimming removed 5 bases at V and 6 bases at J, with 19 bases between. Per germline, CDR1 MNHEY and CDR2 SMNVEV (reference sequence). The CDR3 loop is CASSLSPNTISEAFF. The CDR3 DNA reads TGTGCCAGCAGTCTCTCTCCAAATACGATCTCTGAAGCTTTCTTT.

Regarding this clone: Other nucleotide sequences in the sample specify the same CDR3. The chain joins TRBV2 to TRBJ2-1; 10 positions match TRBD2. In germline, CDR1 is SNHLY, CDR2 FYNNEI. Trimming at V came to 4 bases and at J to 3 bases, leaving 6 bases not matched to a gene. This CDR3 is built from 16 residues. CDR3 loop: CASSALAGVGYNEQFF. CDR3 sequence (DNA): TGTGCCAGCAGTGCCCTAGCGGGAGTTGGCTACAATGAGCAGTTCTTC.

The chain carries TRBV19 and TRBJ2-5; a possible D gene is TRBD1 (6 bases). The CDR3 runs 15 residues. V lost 5 bases and J 5 bases, leaving 18 bases between the germline ends. CDR1 and CDR2 (germline): LNHDA, SQIVND (reference sequence). The CDR3 here is CASSFLGHTQETQYF. The CDR3 bases are TGTGCCAGTAGTTTTTTGGGACACACTCAGGAGACCCAGTACTTC.